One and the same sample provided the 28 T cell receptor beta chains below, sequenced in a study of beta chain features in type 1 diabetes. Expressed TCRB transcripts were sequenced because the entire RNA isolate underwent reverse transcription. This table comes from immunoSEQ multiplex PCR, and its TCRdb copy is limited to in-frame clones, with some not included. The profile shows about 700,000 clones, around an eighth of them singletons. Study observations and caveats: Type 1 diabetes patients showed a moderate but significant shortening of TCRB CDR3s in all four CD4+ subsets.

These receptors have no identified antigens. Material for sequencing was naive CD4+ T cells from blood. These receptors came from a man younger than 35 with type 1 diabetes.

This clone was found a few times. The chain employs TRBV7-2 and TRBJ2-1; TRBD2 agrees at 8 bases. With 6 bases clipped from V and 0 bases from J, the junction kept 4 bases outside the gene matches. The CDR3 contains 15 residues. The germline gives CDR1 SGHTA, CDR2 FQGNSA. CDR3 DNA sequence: TGTGCCAGCAGGACGGCGGGGGGCTCCTACAATGAGCAGTTCTTC. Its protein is CASRTAGGSYNEQFF.

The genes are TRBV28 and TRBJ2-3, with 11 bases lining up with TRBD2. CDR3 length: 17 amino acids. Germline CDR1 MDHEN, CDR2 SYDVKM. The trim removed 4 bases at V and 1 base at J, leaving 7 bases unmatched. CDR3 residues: CASSSLTSGKGTDTQYF. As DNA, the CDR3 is TGTGCCAGCAGTTCCCTGACTAGCGGGAAAGGCACAGATACGCAGTATTTT.

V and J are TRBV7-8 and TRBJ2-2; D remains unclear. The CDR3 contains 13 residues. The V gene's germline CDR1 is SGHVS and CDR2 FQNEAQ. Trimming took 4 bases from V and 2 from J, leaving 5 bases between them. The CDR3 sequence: CASSSGNTGELFF. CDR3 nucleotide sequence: TGTGCCAGCAGCTCAGGAAACACCGGGGAGCTGTTTTTT.

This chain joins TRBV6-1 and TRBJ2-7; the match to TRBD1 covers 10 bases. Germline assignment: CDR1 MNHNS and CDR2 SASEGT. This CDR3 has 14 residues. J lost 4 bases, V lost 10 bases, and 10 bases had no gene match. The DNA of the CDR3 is TGTGCCACCCAGCCTGGGACAGGGGTGTACGAGCAGTACTTC. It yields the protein CATQPGTGVYEQYF.

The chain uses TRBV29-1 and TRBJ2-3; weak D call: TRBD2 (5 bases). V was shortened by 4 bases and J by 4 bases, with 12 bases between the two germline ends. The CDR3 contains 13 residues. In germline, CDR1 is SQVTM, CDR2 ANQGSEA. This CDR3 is CSVGHRLSDTQYF. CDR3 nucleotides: TGCAGCGTTGGGCACAGACTATCAGATACGCAGTATTTT.

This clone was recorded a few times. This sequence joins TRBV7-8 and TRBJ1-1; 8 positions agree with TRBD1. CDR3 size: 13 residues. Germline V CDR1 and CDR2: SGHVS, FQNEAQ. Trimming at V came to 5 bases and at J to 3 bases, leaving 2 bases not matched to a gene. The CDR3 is CASSKGQDTEAFF. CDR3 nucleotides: TGTGCCAGCAGCAAGGGACAGGACACTGAAGCTTTCTTT.

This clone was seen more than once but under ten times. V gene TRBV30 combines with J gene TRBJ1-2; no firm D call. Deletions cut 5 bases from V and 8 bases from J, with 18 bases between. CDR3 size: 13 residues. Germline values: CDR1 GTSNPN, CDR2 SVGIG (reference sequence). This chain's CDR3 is CAWAPNAGEGYTF. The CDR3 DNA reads TGTGCCTGGGCTCCCAACGCTGGAGAGGGCTACACCTTC.

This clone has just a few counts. CDR3 sequence reads: CASSTGQGRGNQPQHF. CDR3 coding DNA: TGTGCCAGCAGTACCGGACAGGGAAGGGGCAATCAGCCCCAGCATTTT. This chain connects TRBV2 to TRBJ1-5; TRBD1 aligns across 8 bases. V lost 5 bases, J lost 2 bases, and 8 bases stayed unmatched. The CDR3 runs 16 residues. The germline V gene encodes CDR1 SNHLY and CDR2 FYNNEI.

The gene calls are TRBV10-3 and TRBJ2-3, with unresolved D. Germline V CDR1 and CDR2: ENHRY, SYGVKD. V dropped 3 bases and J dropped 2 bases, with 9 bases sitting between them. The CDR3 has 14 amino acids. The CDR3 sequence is CAISDVSYTDTQYF. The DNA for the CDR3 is TGTGCCATCAGTGATGTCTCCTACACAGATACGCAGTATTTT.

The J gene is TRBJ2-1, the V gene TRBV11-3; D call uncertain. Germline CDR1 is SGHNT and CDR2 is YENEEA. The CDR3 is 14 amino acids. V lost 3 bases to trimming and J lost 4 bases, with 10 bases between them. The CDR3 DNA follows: TGTGCCAGCAGCTTGTCATGGGCTTACAATGAGCAGTTCTTC. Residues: CASSLSWAYNEQFF.

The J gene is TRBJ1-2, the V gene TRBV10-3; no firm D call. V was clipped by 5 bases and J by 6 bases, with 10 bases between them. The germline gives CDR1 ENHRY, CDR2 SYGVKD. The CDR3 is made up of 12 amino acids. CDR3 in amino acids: CAISTGMDGYTF. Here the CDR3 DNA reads TGTGCCATCAGTACCGGGATGGATGGCTACACCTTC.

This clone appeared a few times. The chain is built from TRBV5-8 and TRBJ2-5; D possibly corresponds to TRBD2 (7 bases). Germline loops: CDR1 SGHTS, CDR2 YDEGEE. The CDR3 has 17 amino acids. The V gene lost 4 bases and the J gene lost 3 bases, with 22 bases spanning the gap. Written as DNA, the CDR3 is TGTGCCAGCAGCCCTTACGGGGGGCAGATTTTCAAAGAGACCCAGTACTTC. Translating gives CASSPYGGQIFKETQYF.

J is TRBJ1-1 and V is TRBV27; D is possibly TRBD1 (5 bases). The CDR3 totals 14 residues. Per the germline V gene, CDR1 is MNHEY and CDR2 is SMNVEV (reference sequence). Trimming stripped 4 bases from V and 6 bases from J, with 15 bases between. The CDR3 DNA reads TGTGCCAGCAGTTGGGACGGGTTAGGGGCTGAAGCTTTCTTT. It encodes CASSWDGLGAEAFF.

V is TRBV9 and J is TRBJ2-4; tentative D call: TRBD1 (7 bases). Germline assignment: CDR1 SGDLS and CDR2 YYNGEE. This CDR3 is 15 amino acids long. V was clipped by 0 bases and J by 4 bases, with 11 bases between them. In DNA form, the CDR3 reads TGTGCCAGCAGCGTAGGCGGGACAGAGAAAAACATTCAGTACTTC. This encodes CASSVGGTEKNIQYF.

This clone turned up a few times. The CDR3 is CASSPRGGIHSYEQYF. The CDR3 region has the DNA TGTGCCAGCTCACCAAGAGGGGGCATACACTCCTACGAGCAGTACTTC. The gene calls are TRBV18 and TRBJ2-7, with 7 bases aligning to TRBD1. The V segment lost 2 bases and the J segment 0 bases; nucleotides outside the gene matches: 7. This CDR3 comprises 16 residues. Germline values: CDR1 KGHSH, CDR2 LQKENI.

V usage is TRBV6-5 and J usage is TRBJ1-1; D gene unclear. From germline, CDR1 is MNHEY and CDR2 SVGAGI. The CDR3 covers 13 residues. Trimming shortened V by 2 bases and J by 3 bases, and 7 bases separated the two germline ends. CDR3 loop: CASSYLLYTEAFF. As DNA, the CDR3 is TGTGCCAGCAGTTACCTACTGTACACTGAAGCTTTCTTT.

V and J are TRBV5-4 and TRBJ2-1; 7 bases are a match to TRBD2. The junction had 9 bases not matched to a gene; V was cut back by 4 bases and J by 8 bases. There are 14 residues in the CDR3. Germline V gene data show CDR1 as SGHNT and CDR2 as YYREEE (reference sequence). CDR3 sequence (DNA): TGTGCCAGCAGCCCCACGGGGGGTCCCGATGAGCAGTTCTTC. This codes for CASSPTGGPDEQFF.

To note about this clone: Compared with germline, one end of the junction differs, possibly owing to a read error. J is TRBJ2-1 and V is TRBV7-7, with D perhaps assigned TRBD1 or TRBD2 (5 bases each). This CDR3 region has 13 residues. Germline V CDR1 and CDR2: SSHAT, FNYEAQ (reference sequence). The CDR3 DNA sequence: TGTGCTAGCAGCTGGGACCAGAACAATGAGCAGTTCTTC. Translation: CASSWDQNNEQFF.

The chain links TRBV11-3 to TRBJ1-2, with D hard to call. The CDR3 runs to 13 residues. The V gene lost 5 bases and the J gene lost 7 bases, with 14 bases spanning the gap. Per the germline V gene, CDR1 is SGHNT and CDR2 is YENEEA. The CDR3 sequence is CASSQMGPLGYTF. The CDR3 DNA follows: TGTGCCAGCAGCCAGATGGGCCCGCTTGGCTACACCTTC.

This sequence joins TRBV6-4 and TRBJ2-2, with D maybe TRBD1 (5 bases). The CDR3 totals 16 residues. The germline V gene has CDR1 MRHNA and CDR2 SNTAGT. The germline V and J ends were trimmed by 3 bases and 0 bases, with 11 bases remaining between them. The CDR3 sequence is CASSDQDIANTGELFF. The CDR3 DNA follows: TGTGCCAGCAGTGATCAGGACATCGCGAACACCGGGGAGCTGTTTTTT.

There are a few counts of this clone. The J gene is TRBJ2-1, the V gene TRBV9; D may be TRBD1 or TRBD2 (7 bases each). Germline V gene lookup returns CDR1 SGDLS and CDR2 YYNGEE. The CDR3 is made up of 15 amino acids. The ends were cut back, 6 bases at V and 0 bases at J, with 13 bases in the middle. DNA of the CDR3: TGTGCCAGCACCCAGGGGGGGAGCTCCTACAATGAGCAGTTCTTC. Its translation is CASTQGGSSYNEQFF.

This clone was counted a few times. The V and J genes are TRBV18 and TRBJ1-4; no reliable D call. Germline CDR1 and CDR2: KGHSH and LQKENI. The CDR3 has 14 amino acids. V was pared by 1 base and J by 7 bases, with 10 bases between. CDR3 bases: TGTGCCAGCTCACCACAGGTGAGGGCTGAAAAACTGTTTTTT. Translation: CASSPQVRAEKLFF.

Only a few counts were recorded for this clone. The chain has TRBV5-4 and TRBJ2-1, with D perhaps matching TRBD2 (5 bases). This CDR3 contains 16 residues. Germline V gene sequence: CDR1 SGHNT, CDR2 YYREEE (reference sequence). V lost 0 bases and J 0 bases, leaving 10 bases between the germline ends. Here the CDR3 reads CASSLGGLSSYNEQFF. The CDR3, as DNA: TGTGCCAGCAGCTTGGGAGGACTGAGCTCCTACAATGAGCAGTTCTTC.

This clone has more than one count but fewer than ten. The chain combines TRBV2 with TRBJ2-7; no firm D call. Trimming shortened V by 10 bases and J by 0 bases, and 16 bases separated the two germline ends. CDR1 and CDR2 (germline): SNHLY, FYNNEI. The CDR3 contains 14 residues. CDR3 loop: CAKPTGPLSYEQYF. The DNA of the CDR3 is TGTGCCAAGCCGACCGGGCCGCTCTCCTACGAGCAGTACTTC.

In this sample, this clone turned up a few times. CDR3 sequence reads: CASRSIGNTEAFF. DNA for the CDR3: TGTGCCAGCAGGTCTATCGGGAACACTGAAGCTTTCTTT. The chain uses TRBV11-2 and TRBJ1-1, with D unclear. The CDR3 spans 13 residues. Germline V lookup: CDR1 SGHAT, CDR2 FQNNGV. The V and J ends lost 6 bases and 1 base respectively, with 9 bases between them. The full variable domain, its missing parts supplied by reference TRBV11-2 and TRBJ1-1, is EAGVAQSPRYKIIEKRQSVAFWCNPISGHATLYWYQQILGQGPKLLIQFQNNGVVDDSQLPKDRFSAERLKGVDSTLKIQPAKLEDSAVYLCASRSIGNTEAFFGQGTRLTVV.

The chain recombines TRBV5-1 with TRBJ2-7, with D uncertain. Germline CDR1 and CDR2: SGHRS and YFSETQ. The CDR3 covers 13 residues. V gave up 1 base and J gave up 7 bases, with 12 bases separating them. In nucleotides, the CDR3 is TGCGCCAGCAGCTTGCAAGGCAGTGAGGAGCAGTACTTC. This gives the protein CASSLQGSEEQYF.

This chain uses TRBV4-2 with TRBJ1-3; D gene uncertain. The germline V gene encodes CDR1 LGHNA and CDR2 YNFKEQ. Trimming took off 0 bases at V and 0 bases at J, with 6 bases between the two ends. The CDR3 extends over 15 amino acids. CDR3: CASSQDRSSGNTIYF. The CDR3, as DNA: TGTGCCAGCAGCCAAGACCGCAGCTCTGGAAACACCATATATTTT.

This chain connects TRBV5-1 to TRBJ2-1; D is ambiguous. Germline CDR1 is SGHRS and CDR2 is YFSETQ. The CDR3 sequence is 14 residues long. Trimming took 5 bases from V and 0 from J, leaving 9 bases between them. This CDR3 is CASSGSSSYNEQFF. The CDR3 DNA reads TGCGCCAGCAGTGGTTCGAGCTCCTACAATGAGCAGTTCTTC.